A single sample gave rise to the 22 T cell receptor beta chains below, sequenced in a study of T cells in Graves' hyperthyroidism and ophthalmopathy (dated by TCRdb to about 2019). The library was obtained by multiplex PCR. Sequencing was performed on an Illumina HiSeq 2000. Amplification of TCR beta CDR3 regions was carried out from RNA transcripts. A first-round RT-PCR of the TCR CDR3 used the HTBI primer set with the Qiagen OneStep RT-PCR kit. Using fastp trimming at Q25 and MiXCR clonotype assembly, TCRdb reanalyzed the public sequencing data and kept in-frame beta chains. Identical CDR3 protein sequences are pooled into one entry, listed with their most common genes and DNA. The sample includes roughly 380,000 distinct CDR3 sequences, with approximately 19% observed a single time. About 4% of the sample belongs to the ten largest clones. The sequenced sample was blood. The receptors shown here come from a woman aged 18-29 years with Graves' hyperthyroidism.

This clonotype has at least ten counts. The rearrangement joins TRBV6-1 to TRBJ2-5; 9 bases line up with TRBD2. This CDR3 is built from 14 residues. Trimming cost V 3 bases and J 5 bases; bases outside gene matches: 4. Germline-derived CDR1 and CDR2 are MNHNS and SASEGT. CDR3 sequence (DNA): TGTGCCAGCAGTGAGGGACTAGCAAGCGAGACCCAGTACTTC. It encodes CASSEGLASETQYF.

The J gene is TRBJ2-1, the V gene TRBV9; TRBD2 is a possible D gene (6 bases). The germline CDR1 and CDR2 sequences are SGDLS and YYNGEE. The ends were cut back, 4 bases at V and 8 bases at J, with 16 bases in the middle. This CDR3 has 14 amino acids. In DNA, the CDR3 is TGTGCCAGCAGCCTCGAGACTAGTCCGGATGAGCAGTTCTTC. Translated, it gives CASSLETSPDEQFF.

The chain combines TRBV27 with TRBJ1-6; D gene ambiguous. Trimming shortened V by 5 bases and J by 0 bases, and 5 bases separated the two germline ends. This CDR3 region has 14 residues. Germline V CDR1 and CDR2: MNHEY, SMNVEV (reference sequence). CDR3 in amino acids: CASSGPSYNSPLHF. CDR3 nucleotides: TGTGCCAGCAGTGGCCCCTCCTATAATTCACCCCTCCACTTT.

This clonotype was recorded at least ten times. V usage is TRBV20-1 and J usage is TRBJ1-5, with D possibly matching TRBD1 (6 bases). The CDR3 sequence is 14 residues long. From germline, CDR1 is DFQATT and CDR2 SNEGSKA (reference sequence). Trimming cost V 6 bases and J 7 bases, with 19 bases left between them. This CDR3 reads CSALETGSGQPQHF. The CDR3 bases are TGCAGTGCCCTGGAAACAGGGTCCGGGCAGCCCCAGCATTTT.

The genes are TRBV24-1 and TRBJ2-7, with D maybe TRBD1 (5 bases). CDR1 is KGHDR and CDR2 is SFDVKD in the germline V gene. The length of the CDR3 is 14 residues. Trimming left V 5 bases short and J 3 bases short, with 13 bases between. CDR3 protein: CATSAPGPNYEQYF. In DNA form, the CDR3 reads TGTGCCACCAGTGCTCCAGGGCCCAACTACGAGCAGTACTTC.

V and J are TRBV2 and TRBJ2-5; D may match TRBD1 or TRBD2 (5 bases each). Between the trimmed V and J ends, which lost 6 bases and 5 bases, there was a span of 16 bases. Germline CDR1 is SNHLY and CDR2 is FYNNEI. This CDR3 is built from 14 residues. The CDR3 region has the DNA TGTGCCAGCAGCGAGGGGTTTTATTGGGAGACCCAGTACTTC. Translating it yields CASSEGFYWETQYF.

This rearrangement joins TRBV28 to TRBJ2-2, with D unresolved. Germline CDR1 reads MDHEN; CDR2 reads SYDVKM. V lost 2 bases and J lost 5, with 12 bases in between. This CDR3 has 15 amino acids. DNA of the CDR3: TGTGCCAGCAGTTTAACGGGTACTCGAACCGGGGAGCTGTTTTTT. It is translated as CASSLTGTRTGELFF.

This clonotype came up many times. The chain links TRBV2 to TRBJ1-5, with D perhaps TRBD1 (5 bases). This CDR3 is 14 amino acids long. V shed 0 bases and J shed 5 bases, with 8 bases lying between them. Per germline, CDR1 SNHLY and CDR2 FYNNEI. CDR3 in amino acids: CASSEASGYQPQHF. As DNA, the CDR3 is TGTGCCAGCAGTGAAGCGTCAGGGTATCAGCCCCAGCATTTT.

This clonotype appeared many times. CDR3 region: CASSLWVDEQYF. As DNA, the CDR3 is TGTGCCAGCAGCCTTTGGGTGGACGAGCAGTACTTC. The chain links TRBV7-9 to TRBJ2-7; D gene ambiguous. Germline CDR1 and CDR2: SEHNR and FQNEAQ (reference sequence). Deletions cut 5 bases from V and 5 bases from J, with 10 bases between. This CDR3 has 12 residues. Full variable domain (outside the CDR3, taken from reference TRBV7-9 and TRBJ2-7): DTGVSQNPRHKITKRGQNVTFRCDPISEHNRLYWYRQTLGQGPEFLTYFQNEAQLEKSRLLSDRFSAERPKGSFSTLEIQRTEQGDSAMYLCASSLWVDEQYFGPGTRLTVT.

This chain links TRBV20-1 with TRBJ2-7; TRBD1 might be the D (6 bases). Trimming took off 6 bases at V and 3 bases at J, with 12 bases between the two ends. There are 12 residues in the CDR3. Germline V CDR1 and CDR2: DFQATT, SNEGSKA (reference sequence). CDR3 nucleotide sequence: TGCAGTGCCACCGGGACATACTACGAGCAGTACTTC. Amino acid sequence: CSATGTYYEQYF.

This clonotype showed up many times. CDR3 bases: TGTGCCAGCAGCTTAATGTCTTCCCAAGAGACCCAGTACTTC. This gives the protein CASSLMSSQETQYF. The V gene is TRBV7-2, the J gene TRBJ2-5, with D unresolved. The CDR3 runs 14 residues. Trimming pared 2 bases from V and 1 base from J, leaving 8 bases between. Germline assignment: CDR1 SGHTA and CDR2 FQGNSA.

This clonotype has at least ten counts. V usage is TRBV11-1 and J usage is TRBJ1-3, with D unclear. The germline V and J ends were trimmed by 5 bases and 3 bases, with 5 bases remaining between them. Germline lookup yields CDR1 SGHAT and CDR2 FQDESV (reference sequence). There are 12 residues in the CDR3. The CDR3: CASSAIGNTIYF. CDR3 DNA sequence: TGTGCCAGCAGCGCGATTGGAAACACCATATATTTT. Full variable domain (outside the CDR3, taken from reference TRBV11-1 and TRBJ1-3): EAEVAQSPRYKITEKSQAVAFWCDPISGHATLYWYRQILGQGPELLVQFQDESVVDDSQLPKDRFSAERLKGVDSTLKIQPAELGDSAMYLCASSAIGNTIYFGEGSWLTVV.

This clonotype was counted many times. CDR3 region: CASSYSMIHPGLEGELFF. The CDR3 DNA is TGTGCCAGCAGTTACTCGATGATTCATCCAGGGTTAGAAGGGGAGCTGTTTTTT. V is TRBV6-2 or TRBV6-3 and J is TRBJ2-2; maybe TRBD1 (5 bases). The V and J ends lost 0 bases and 8 bases respectively, with 22 bases between them. The CDR3 totals 18 residues. Germline values: CDR1 MNHEY, CDR2 SVGEGT.

V is TRBV10-3 and J is TRBJ1-1; the D gene is possibly TRBD1 (5 bases). Trimming removed 0 bases from V and 4 bases from J, with 9 bases in between. The CDR3 extends over 14 amino acids. CDR1 is ENHRY and CDR2 is SYGVKD in the germline V gene. CDR3 sequence: CAISESQGFTEAFF. The CDR3 DNA follows: TGTGCCATCAGTGAGTCGCAGGGTTTCACTGAAGCTTTCTTT.

The V gene is TRBV6-2 or TRBV6-3, the J gene TRBJ2-7; TRBD2 aligns across 14 bases. CDR3 length equals 18 residues. Germline lookup yields CDR1 MNHEY and CDR2 SVGEGT. J was trimmed by 0 bases and V by 7 bases; bases with no gene match: 11. CDR3 protein: CASTGTSGGGRSSYEQYF. As DNA, the CDR3 is TGTGCCAGCACCGGGACTAGCGGGGGAGGTAGAAGCTCCTACGAGCAGTACTTC.

V and J are TRBV6-2 or TRBV6-3 and TRBJ2-5; either TRBD1 or TRBD2 may fit D (6 bases each). The CDR3 covers 13 residues. The germline V gene has CDR1 MNHEY and CDR2 SVGEGT. V dropped 10 bases and J dropped 5 bases, with 17 bases sitting between them. This chain's CDR3 is CATSRGLTETQYF. The CDR3 DNA reads TGTGCCACCAGCAGGGGACTTACGGAGACCCAGTACTTC.

This clonotype was counted many times. The chain has TRBV6-5 and TRBJ2-2, with D perhaps TRBD1 or TRBD2 (5 bases each). Germline CDR1 and CDR2: MNHEY and SVGAGI. V gave up 0 bases and J gave up 6 bases, with 11 bases separating them. The CDR3 is 15 residues long. For the CDR3, the DNA is TGTGCCAGCAGTTACTCTGGGGGAACGGCCGGGGAGCTGTTTTTT. Protein sequence: CASSYSGGTAGELFF.

V and J are TRBV5-1 and TRBJ2-7, with D possibly being TRBD1 or TRBD2 (5 bases each). Germline CDR1 reads SGHRS; CDR2 reads YFSETQ. CDR3 length: 14 amino acids. Trimming took off 4 bases at V and 5 bases at J, with 16 bases between the two ends. This CDR3 is CASSPTPGRHEQYF. The DNA for the CDR3 is TGCGCCAGCAGCCCGACGCCGGGGCGGCACGAGCAGTACTTC.

This clonotype has at least ten counts. The chain recombines TRBV6-1 with TRBJ2-3; 10 bases are shared with TRBD2. With 4 bases clipped from V and 5 bases from J, the junction kept 6 bases outside the gene matches. The CDR3 loop spans 15 amino acids. Germline lookup yields CDR1 MNHNS and CDR2 SASEGT. The CDR3 nucleotides read TGTGCCAGCAGTGGGCTAGCGGGGGAGGTAGATACGCAGTATTTT. Translation: CASSGLAGEVDTQYF.

The sample holds many counts of this clonotype. The chain carries TRBV15 and TRBJ2-7; D is ambiguous. V gave up 3 bases and J gave up 2 bases, with 11 bases separating them. This CDR3 is 14 amino acids long. Germline values: CDR1 LNHNV, CDR2 YYDKDF (reference sequence). Written as DNA, the CDR3 is TGTGCCACCAGCAGTCCCCAGAACCCCTACGAGCAGTACTTC. It yields the protein CATSSPQNPYEQYF.

This clonotype has at least ten counts. This rearrangement joins TRBV24-1 to TRBJ1-5; D is uncertain. Per germline, CDR1 KGHDR and CDR2 SFDVKD. The CDR3 extends over 14 amino acids. V shed 3 bases and J shed 6 bases, with 11 bases lying between them. In DNA form, the CDR3 reads TGTGCCACCAGTGATCCTTCCAGTAGTCAGCCCCAGCATTTT. Its protein is CATSDPSSSQPQHF.

In its sample, this clonotype was seen many times. The chain is built from TRBV28 and TRBJ1-5; D is unresolved. Germline lookup yields CDR1 MDHEN and CDR2 SYDVKM. The germline V and J ends were trimmed by 7 bases and 11 bases, with 15 bases remaining between them. The CDR3 is 12 amino acids. CDR3 region: CASTDGRRAQHF. CDR3 coding DNA: TGTGCCAGCACGGACGGCCGGCGGGCCCAGCATTTT.